Below, one T cell receptor beta chain is given with its context. These data originate in a study of blood T cell repertoires in COVID-19. Study context: Some COVID-19 samples were acute and others convalescent; all came from the United States, Italy and Spain. PBMCs, B-cell-depleted T cells, or T cells provided the cDNA or gDNA that made up the material.

The data were produced by immunoSEQ multiplex PCR, yet TCRdb's version contains in-frame clones alone and is incomplete. The sample lists 250,000 to 300,000 clones; about 86% were seen once. The CDR3 totals 14 residues. Germline V lookup: CDR1 SGDLS, CDR2 YYNGEE. J gave up 5 bases and V 4 bases, and 6 bases lay outside the gene matches. This receptor was taken from a man younger than 30 with active or convalescent COVID-19. The chain links TRBV9 to TRBJ2-7, with 10 bases lining up with TRBD2. The sequenced sample consisted of peripheral blood. The CDR3 loop reads CASSPWTSGDEQYF. In DNA form, the CDR3 reads TGTGCCAGCAGCCCCTGGACTAGCGGAGACGAGCAGTACTTC.